What follows is one T cell receptor (beta chain) and its context. The germline gives CDR1 SGHRS, CDR2 YFSETQ. The CDR3 loop spans 16 amino acids. V dropped 0 bases and J dropped 2 bases, with 12 bases sitting between them. Using immunoSEQ multiplex PCR, the repertoire was profiled, and TCRdb retains in-frame clones only, with some absent. The sample includes some 250,000 clones, about nine tenths of them seen just once. The sample is drawn from a study of blood T cell repertoires in COVID-19. Clinical histories supplied by participants themselves formed the basis of cohort assignment. The clonotype comes from a human donor in a cohort exposed to, infected with or recovered from COVID-19 (not recorded which). The donor label of this sample is uncertain. The V and J genes are TRBV5-1 and TRBJ2-4, with D possibly being TRBD1 (6 bases). Sequencing was done on a sample of PBMCs or T cells enriched from blood (not recorded which). This CDR3 reads CASSLANRDPKNIQYF. The DNA of the CDR3 is TGCGCCAGCAGCTTGGCCAACAGGGACCCCAAAAACATTCAGTACTTC.